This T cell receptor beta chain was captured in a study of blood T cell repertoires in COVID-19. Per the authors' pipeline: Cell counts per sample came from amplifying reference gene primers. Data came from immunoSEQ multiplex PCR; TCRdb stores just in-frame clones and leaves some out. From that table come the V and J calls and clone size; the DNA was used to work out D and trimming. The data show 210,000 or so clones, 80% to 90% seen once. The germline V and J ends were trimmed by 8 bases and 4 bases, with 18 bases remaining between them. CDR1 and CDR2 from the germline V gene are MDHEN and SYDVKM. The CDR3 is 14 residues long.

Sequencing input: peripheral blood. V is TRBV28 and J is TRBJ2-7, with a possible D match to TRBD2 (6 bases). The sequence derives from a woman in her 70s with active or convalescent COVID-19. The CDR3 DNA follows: TGTGCCAGCGGAACCTGGGGCGGGACGTACGAGCAGTACTTC. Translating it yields CASGTWGGTYEQYF.